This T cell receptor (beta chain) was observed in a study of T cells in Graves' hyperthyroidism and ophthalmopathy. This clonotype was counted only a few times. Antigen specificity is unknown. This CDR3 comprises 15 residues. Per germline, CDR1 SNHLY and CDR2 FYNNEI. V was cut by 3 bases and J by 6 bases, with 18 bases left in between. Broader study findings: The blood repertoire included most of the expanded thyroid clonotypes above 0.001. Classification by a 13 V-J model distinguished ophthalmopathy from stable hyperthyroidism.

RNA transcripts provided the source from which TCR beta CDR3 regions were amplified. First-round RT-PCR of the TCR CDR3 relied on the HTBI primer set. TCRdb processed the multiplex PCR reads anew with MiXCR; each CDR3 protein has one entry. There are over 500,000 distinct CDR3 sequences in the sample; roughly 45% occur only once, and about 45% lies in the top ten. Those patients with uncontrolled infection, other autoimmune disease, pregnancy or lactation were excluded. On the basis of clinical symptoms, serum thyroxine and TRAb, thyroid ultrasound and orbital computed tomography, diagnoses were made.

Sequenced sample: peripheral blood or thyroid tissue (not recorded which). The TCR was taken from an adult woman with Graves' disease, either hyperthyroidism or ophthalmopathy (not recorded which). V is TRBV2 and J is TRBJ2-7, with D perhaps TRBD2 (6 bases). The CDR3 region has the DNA TGTGCCAGCAGTGATAACACCCCCCGGGGGAGCGAGCAGTACTTC. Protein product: CASSDNTPRGSEQYF.